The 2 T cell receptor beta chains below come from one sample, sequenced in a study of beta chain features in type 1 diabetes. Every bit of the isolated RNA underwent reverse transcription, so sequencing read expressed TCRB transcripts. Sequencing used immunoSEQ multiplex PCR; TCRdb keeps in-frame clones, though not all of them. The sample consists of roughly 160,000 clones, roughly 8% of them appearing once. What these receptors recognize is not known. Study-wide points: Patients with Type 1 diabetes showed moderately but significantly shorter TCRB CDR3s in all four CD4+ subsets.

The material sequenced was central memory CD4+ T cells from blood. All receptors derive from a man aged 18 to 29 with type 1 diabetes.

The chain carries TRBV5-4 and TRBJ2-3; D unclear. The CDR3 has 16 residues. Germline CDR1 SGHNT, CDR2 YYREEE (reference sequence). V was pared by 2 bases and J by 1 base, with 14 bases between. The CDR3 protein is CASSLGNPGGTDTQYF. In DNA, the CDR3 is TGTGCCAGCAGCTTAGGTAACCCCGGAGGCACAGATACGCAGTATTTT.

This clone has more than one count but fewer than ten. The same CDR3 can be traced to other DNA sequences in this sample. Here the CDR3 DNA reads TGTGCCAGCTCACCGGGCCTCAATCAGCCCCAGCATTTT. This gives the protein CASSPGLNQPQHF. V usage is TRBV18 and J usage is TRBJ1-5; D call uncertain. V lost 3 bases and J lost 3, with 6 bases in between. In germline, CDR1 is KGHSH, CDR2 LQKENI. This CDR3 contains 13 residues.